This T cell receptor beta chain is drawn from a study of regulatory T cells in long-lasting Graves disease. Overall study results and limits: Preferential use of TRBV28, TRBJ1-2 and TRBJ2-5 was seen in persistent disease.

Indicated time point: newly diagnosed GD, antithyroid drugs for less than 3 months. With RNA extracted from PBMCs as input, the TCR library was made. With respect to this clonotype: The antigen remains undetermined.

Through Arm-PCR of CDR3 regions and iRepertoire HTBI primers, TCR beta libraries were built. TCRdb re-analysed the multiplex PCR reads in MiXCR, keeping a single row per CDR3 protein. Here the sample spans roughly 410,000 distinct CDR3 sequences, about 15% being singletons. Looked up from germline, CDR1 is KGHSH and CDR2 is LQKENI. CDR3 length equals 12 residues. V was shortened by 6 bases and J by 7 bases, with 13 bases between the two germline ends. The same sample was also studied in work on T cells in Graves' hyperthyroidism and ophthalmopathy. This second study notes: First-round RT-PCR targeting the TCR CDR3 was performed with the HTBI primer set.

Sequencing used peripheral blood mononuclear cells (PBMCs), obtained at new diagnosis, from a patient treated with antithyroid drugs. V and J are TRBV18 and TRBJ2-7; weak D call: TRBD1 (5 bases). This sequence was found in a woman between 40 and 50 years old with Graves disease. CDR3 amino acids: CASSSQGIEQYF. In DNA form, the CDR3 reads TGTGCCAGCTCCTCGCAGGGAATAGAGCAGTACTTC. Based on the CDR3 plus reference TRBV18 and TRBJ2-7, the full variable domain is NAGVMQNPRHLVRRRGQEARLRCSPMKGHSHVYWYRQLPEEGLKFMVYLQKENIIDESGMPKERFSAEFPKEGPSILRIQQVVRGDSAAYFCASSSQGIEQYFGPGTRLTVT.